The 20 T cell receptor beta chains in this list originate from one sample, sequenced in a study of T-cell memory formation after mild COVID-19 (dated by TCRdb to the early 2020s). Library preparation was by 5' RACE. TCRdb lists the instrument as Illumina NovaSeq 6000. The raw public reads went through TCRdb reprocessing: fastp at Q25, MiXCR clone calling, in-frame beta chains kept. Duplicate CDR3 protein sequences are folded into a single record with the most common DNA and genes. For this sample the table gives some 190,000 distinct CDR3 sequences, of which approximately 16% were detected only once. Together, the top ten hold 2.4% of the sample. Sequencing was performed on PBMCs or a T cell subset sorted from them (not recorded which). These receptors all come from an adult woman who had mild COVID-19 (a few samples of this study predate the infection). The sample titles of this study are shuffled in the database, so cell type and time point are left out; the donor was told from shared clones.

V and J are TRBV5-1 and TRBJ1-2; 7 bases agree with TRBD1. Germline V gene data show CDR1 as SGHRS and CDR2 as YFSETQ. CDR3 length: 14 amino acids. V lost 4 bases to trimming and J lost 5 bases; unmatched junction nucleotides: 8. In DNA form, the CDR3 reads TGCGCCAGCAGCACGGACAGGCCAGCTTATGGCTACACCTTC. This sequence encodes CASSTDRPAYGYTF.

This clonotype was picked up many times. The chain combines TRBV30 with TRBJ1-5; D not resolved. V was clipped by 3 bases and J by 6 bases, with 12 bases between them. The CDR3 extends over 13 amino acids. The germline V gene encodes CDR1 GTSNPN and CDR2 SVGIG (reference sequence). The CDR3 nucleotides read TGTGCCTGGAGCAATTCAGTTCTTCAGCCCCAGCATTTT. Its translation: CAWSNSVLQPQHF.

The chain links TRBV30 to TRBJ2-3, with 9 nucleotides matching TRBD1. The germline V gene encodes CDR1 GTSNPN and CDR2 SVGIG (reference sequence). CDR3 length equals 15 residues. Germline trimming cut 0 bases from V and 2 bases from J; bases unmatched to any gene: 3. The DNA of the CDR3 is TGTGCCTGGAGTGTAGGGGACAGGGACACAGATACGCAGTATTTT. Protein sequence: CAWSVGDRDTDTQYF.

This chain uses TRBV12-3 or TRBV12-4 with TRBJ2-1; no definite D call. V lost 6 bases to trimming and J lost 9 bases, with 12 bases between them. The CDR3 contains 12 residues. The CDR3 sequence: CASRRRSGEQFF. In DNA, the CDR3 is TGTGCCAGCAGGCGAAGGTCCGGTGAGCAGTTCTTC.

This chain links TRBV11-2 with TRBJ2-3; tentative D call: TRBD2 (6 bases). The V gene's germline CDR1 is SGHAT and CDR2 FQNNGV. CDR3 length: 17 amino acids. The V end was cut by 3 bases, the J end by 2 bases, with 18 bases between. CDR3 DNA sequence: TGTGCCAGCAGCTTCGCTCGGGGGTCGTTCCTCACAGATACGCAGTATTTT. Encoded protein: CASSFARGSFLTDTQYF.

V is TRBV7-6 and J is TRBJ2-1; a possible D gene is TRBD2 (5 bases). The CDR3 sequence is 15 residues long. Trimming took off 6 bases at V and 7 bases at J, with 19 bases between the two ends. Per germline, CDR1 SGHVS and CDR2 FNYEAQ. The CDR3 here is CASSTARLTLNEQFF. In DNA form, the CDR3 reads TGTGCCAGCAGTACCGCTCGACTAACGTTAAATGAGCAGTTCTTC.

This clonotype was seen a handful of times. The chain is built from TRBV12-3 or TRBV12-4 and TRBJ1-1, with D unresolved. The CDR3 is 15 amino acids. Trimming stripped 6 bases from V and 0 bases from J, with 14 bases between. The CDR3 sequence: CASRARRLLNTEAFF. The CDR3 DNA reads as TGTGCCAGCAGGGCTAGACGGTTATTGAACACTGAAGCTTTCTTT.

V is TRBV20-1 and J is TRBJ1-5; D unclear. V was pared by 2 bases and J by 5 bases, with 10 bases between. Germline CDR1 reads DFQATT; CDR2 reads SNEGSKA (reference sequence). This CDR3 has 13 amino acids. CDR3: CSARRTPYQPQHF. In DNA form, the CDR3 reads TGCAGTGCTAGAAGGACGCCGTATCAGCCCCAGCATTTT.

The chain links TRBV25-1 to TRBJ2-3, with 8 bases that match TRBD1. Germline CDR1 reads MGHDK; CDR2 reads SYGVNS. The CDR3 contains 17 residues. V lost 3 bases and J lost 0; bases outside the gene matches: 8. As DNA, the CDR3 is TGTGCCAGCAGTGACCCGCGGACAGGGACTAGCACAGATACGCAGTATTTT. Translation gives CASSDPRTGTSTDTQYF.

This clonotype has just a few counts. The chain is built from TRBV7-9 and TRBJ1-1, with a possible D match to TRBD1 (5 bases). CDR3 length: 14 residues. V lost 4 bases, J lost 3 bases, and 12 bases lay in between. The germline gives CDR1 SEHNR, CDR2 FQNEAQ (reference sequence). Here the CDR3 reads CASSSFGGDTEAFF. CDR3 nucleotide sequence: TGTGCCAGCAGCTCATTCGGGGGGGACACTGAAGCTTTCTTT. Supplemented by reference TRBV7-9 and TRBJ1-1, the full variable domain reads DTGVSQNPRHKITKRGQNVTFRCDPISEHNRLYWYRQTLGQGPEFLTYFQNEAQLEKSRLLSDRFSAERPKGSFSTLEIQRTEQGDSAMYLCASSSFGGDTEAFFGQGTRLTVV.

This clonotype came up many times. The chain has TRBV4-2 and TRBJ2-5; 7 bases align to TRBD2. V lost 4 bases, J lost 5 bases, and 7 bases stayed unmatched. This CDR3 region has 14 residues. Per germline, CDR1 LGHNA and CDR2 YNFKEQ. The CDR3 protein is CASSRTGGRETQYF. DNA of the CDR3: TGTGCCAGCAGCCGTACGGGAGGTAGGGAGACCCAGTACTTC.

This clonotype was detected only a few times. The chain employs TRBV5-1 and TRBJ1-5; the D is unclear. Trimming removed 0 bases from V and 0 bases from J, with 7 bases in between. Germline V lookup: CDR1 SGHRS, CDR2 YFSETQ. The length of the CDR3 is 15 residues. CDR3: CASSLEGYSNQPQHF. CDR3 nucleotides: TGCGCCAGCAGCTTGGAAGGGTATAGCAATCAGCCCCAGCATTTT.

The chain couples TRBV20-1 to TRBJ2-3; TRBD2 agrees at 10 bases. Looked up from germline, CDR1 is DFQATT and CDR2 is SNEGSKA (reference sequence). CDR3 length: 14 amino acids. The CDR3 sequence: CSAPLAGAKDTQYF. CDR3 nucleotides: TGCAGCGCACCCCTAGCGGGGGCCAAGGATACGCAGTATTTT.

The rearrangement uses TRBV11-2 and TRBJ1-1; tentatively, D is TRBD1 (5 bases). The CDR3 consists of 15 residues. V lost 4 bases, J lost 5 bases, and 17 bases lay in between. Germline CDR1 reads SGHAT; CDR2 reads FQNNGV. The CDR3 reads CASSSRGGEKTEAFF. CDR3 sequence (DNA): TGTGCCAGCAGCTCCCGCGGAGGGGAGAAAACTGAAGCTTTCTTT.

V gene TRBV24-1 combines with J gene TRBJ2-1, with 9 positions matching TRBD2. V gave up 3 bases and J gave up 9 bases; unmatched junction bases: 14. Germline V gene sequence: CDR1 KGHDR, CDR2 SFDVKD. There are 17 residues in the CDR3. The CDR3 DNA follows: TGTGCCACCAGTGATGCTAGCGGGACCATCCTAAGCAGTGAGCAGTTCTTC. It specifies CATSDASGTILSSEQFF.

Many counts were recorded for this clonotype. V is TRBV24-1 and J is TRBJ2-5; D may correspond to TRBD1 or TRBD2 (5 bases each). V was cut by 2 bases and J by 6 bases, with 18 bases left in between. The CDR3 runs to 16 residues. CDR1 is KGHDR and CDR2 is SFDVKD in the germline V gene. In DNA form, the CDR3 reads TGTGCCACCAGTGATTGGGTTACCGGGACCGTGAAGACCCAGTACTTC. This encodes CATSDWVTGTVKTQYF.

The rearrangement joins TRBV5-1 to TRBJ1-2; TRBD1 agrees at 7 bases. Germline V gene data show CDR1 as SGHRS and CDR2 as YFSETQ. This CDR3 contains 13 residues. V lost 2 bases, J lost 4 bases, and 2 bases stayed unmatched. CDR3 sequence: CASSLGTVYGYTF. The CDR3 nucleotides read TGCGCCAGCAGCTTAGGGACAGTCTATGGCTACACCTTC. The full variable domain, its missing parts supplied by reference TRBV5-1 and TRBJ1-2, is KAGVTQTPRYLIKTRGQQVTLSCSPISGHRSVSWYQQTPGQGLQFLFEYFSETQRNKGNFPGRFSGRQFSNSRSEMNVSTLELGDSALYLCASSLGTVYGYTFGSGTRLTVV.

This chain joins TRBV28 and TRBJ1-4; tentative D call: TRBD1 (5 bases). CDR3 length: 14 residues. Germline V gene data show CDR1 as MDHEN and CDR2 as SYDVKM. Trimming removed 3 bases at V and 7 bases at J, with 12 bases between. The DNA of the CDR3 is TGTGCCAGCAGTTTTCGGGTCAGGGCTGAAAAACTGTTTTTT. Encoded protein: CASSFRVRAEKLFF.

In its sample, this clonotype was seen a few times. The V call is TRBV19, the J call TRBJ2-2, with D tentatively TRBD1 (5 bases). In germline, CDR1 is LNHDA, CDR2 SQIVND (reference sequence). CDR3 length: 17 amino acids. V dropped 3 bases and J dropped 0 bases, with 14 bases sitting between them. The CDR3 reads CASSIYFVGPNTGELFF. The CDR3 DNA sequence: TGTGCCAGTAGTATTTACTTTGTGGGGCCGAACACCGGGGAGCTGTTTTTT.

This chain joins TRBV6-1 and TRBJ1-2, with 7 bases lining up with TRBD1. The ends lost 5 bases at V and 9 bases at J; junction bases unmatched: 6. The V gene's germline CDR1 is MNHNS and CDR2 SASEGT. The CDR3 sequence is 12 residues long. The DNA for the CDR3 is TGTGCCAGCAGTTCCCGACAGGGAAGCTACACCTTC. Amino acids: CASSSRQGSYTF.